This TCR beta chain was identified during a study of OX40 agonist ivuxolimab in advanced cancers. Germline V gives CDR1 SGDLS, CDR2 YYNGEE. CDR3 length equals 15 residues. V trimming: 4 bases; J trimming: 0 bases; junction bases outside the gene matches: 5. Here immunoSEQ multiplex PCR was the method, and the copy in TCRdb shows in-frame clones only, minus some. The sample shows 50,000 to 70,000 clones, approximately 93% of them seen only once. V and J are TRBV9 and TRBJ2-7, with 9 bases matching TRBD2. The sequence was obtained from an adult with an advanced solid tumor such as melanoma, head and neck, liver or kidney cancer. Specimen: CD4+ or CD8+ T cells sorted from blood, collected in a trial of the OX40 agonist ivuxolimab. The CDR3 region has the DNA TGTGCCAGCAGCCCTAGCGGGGTAAGCTCCTACGAGCAGTACTTC. Protein product: CASSPSGVSSYEQYF.